Below, 2 T cell receptor beta chains from the same sample are listed, as sequenced in a study of blood T cell repertoires in COVID-19 (dated by TCRdb to the early 2020s). Receptor amplification or capture employed the immunoSEQ multiplex PCR assay. The table comes from immuneACCESS by way of TCRdb, which keeps in-frame sequences with V and J called. Part of the clones is missing from these tables; in studies checked, under half for an unresolved V gene and the rest for unknown reasons. A total of about 40,000 clones appear in this sample, about 80% of them only once. The ten largest clonotypes hold approximately 2.5% of the sample. The sequenced sample was peripheral blood. Receptors originate from a woman aged 60 to 75 with acute or convalescent COVID-19.

The chain links TRBV28 to TRBJ1-2, with D perhaps TRBD1 (5 bases). The CDR3 has 17 residues. V was clipped by 1 base and J by 4 bases, with 19 bases between them. The germline V gene encodes CDR1 MDHEN and CDR2 SYDVKM. The CDR3 here is CASSLSERRAPSYGYTF. For the CDR3, the DNA is TGTGCCAGCAGTTTATCCGAACGCAGGGCTCCCTCCTATGGCTACACCTTC.

The rearrangement uses TRBV5-5 and TRBJ1-5; 11 bases are a match to TRBD1. CDR1 is SGHKS, CDR2 YYEKEE, per germline (reference sequence). The length of the CDR3 is 17 residues. The J segment lost 7 bases and the V segment lost 4 bases, leaving 13 bases of the junction unmatched. The CDR3 region is CASSGASGTGGNQPQHF. The DNA of the CDR3 is TGTGCCAGCAGCGGTGCTTCCGGGACAGGGGGGAACCAGCCCCAGCATTTT.